This TCR beta chain came from a study of T-cell memory formation after mild COVID-19. Study observations and caveats: Later expanders leaned CD4+, whereas day 15 to 85 contracting clones were balanced CD4/CD8.

5'RACE with constant-segment primers yielded barcoded, UMI-tagged TCR alpha and TCR beta cDNA libraries. In TCRdb, the 5' RACE reads were re-called with MiXCR into one record per CDR3 protein. The table includes hundreds of thousands of distinct CDR3 sequences, roughly a fifth detected once. This clonotype turned up a few times. No antigen is known for it. The CDR3 is 15 residues long. Germline lookup yields CDR1 SEHNR and CDR2 FQNEAQ (reference sequence). The V and J ends lost 5 bases and 5 bases respectively, with 19 bases between them. The chain uses TRBV7-9 and TRBJ2-7; the D gene could be TRBD1 or TRBD2 (5 bases each). The receptor was derived from an adult woman who had mild COVID-19 (a few samples of this study predate the infection). Cell type and time point are not known. Sequencing was carried out using PBMCs or a T cell subset sorted from them (not recorded which). The CDR3 nucleotides are TGTGCCAGCAGCCACTCTTCCAGGGTCGGGAACGAGCAGTACTTC. It codes for CASSHSSRVGNEQYF. The whole variable domain, filled in from reference TRBV7-9 and TRBJ2-7, reads DTGVSQNPRHKITKRGQNVTFRCDPISEHNRLYWYRQTLGQGPEFLTYFQNEAQLEKSRLLSDRFSAERPKGSFSTLEIQRTEQGDSAMYLCASSHSSRVGNEQYFGPGTRLTVT.